The sequence of this TCR beta chain was determined in a study of T cells and copy number aberrations in small-cell lung cancer. Study-level results: Tumors with more copy number aberrations had lower T-cell density, richness, clonality.

Donors had limited-stage small-cell lung cancer and underwent surgical resection in Hangzhou, China, between about 2007 and 2021. Each donor had smoking or heavy second-hand smoke exposure. Tumor tissue came from three grid-selected regions of each formalin-fixed paraffin-embedded block. The data were produced by immunoSEQ multiplex PCR, yet TCRdb's version contains in-frame clones alone and is incomplete. This table holds approximately 1,300 clones, approximately 80% found once. On this clone itself: Its antigen remains unknown.

This CDR3 is built from 14 residues. Germline V lookup: CDR1 MGHRA, CDR2 YSYEKL. V was shortened by 7 bases and J by 1 base, with 13 bases between the two germline ends. This chain uses TRBV4-1 with TRBJ1-1; maybe TRBD1 (5 bases). The material sequenced was tumor tissue. The sequence was obtained from a woman aged 45-59 years with small cell lung cancer. The CDR3 here is CASTGRRSNTEAFF. For the CDR3, the DNA is TGCGCCAGCACGGGACGCAGATCGAACACTGAAGCTTTCTTT.